The 10 T cell receptor beta chains below come from one sample, sequenced in a study of tumor-infiltrating lymphocytes in glioblastoma multiforme. TCR beta libraries were built from RNA through three nested multiplex PCR rounds using modified ARM-PCR. TCRdb passed the multiplex PCR reads through MiXCR, listing each CDR3 protein once. This table holds 8,500 to 10,000 distinct CDR3 sequences, roughly 66% found once. The sequencing input was brain tumor tissue. These TCRs come from a male donor with glioblastoma.

On this clonotype: The junction differs from germline at one of its ends, possibly a read error. The chain uses TRBV11-2 and TRBJ2-2; 7 nucleotides match TRBD2. Germline CDR1 is SGHAT and CDR2 is FQNNGV. This CDR3 is 20 amino acids long. CDR3 region: CASTPSSGRGLAVNTGELFF. The CDR3 bases are TGTGCCAGCACCCCCTCATCCGGCCGAGGGCTAGCGGTAAACACCGGGGAGCTGTTCTTT.

This clonotype was counted a few times. This rearrangement joins TRBV20-1 to TRBJ2-1, with 9 positions matching TRBD2. V trimming: 2 bases; J trimming: 6 bases; junction bases outside the gene matches: 5. The germline V gene encodes CDR1 DFQATT and CDR2 SNEGSKA (reference sequence). The length of the CDR3 is 14 residues. This CDR3 is CSARSTSGFNEQFF. As DNA, the CDR3 is TGCAGTGCTAGATCGACTAGCGGATTCAATGAGCAGTTCTTC.

On this clonotype: The junction shows a germline mismatch at one end, possibly a read error. J is TRBJ1-6 and V is TRBV29-1; D uncertain. Per germline, CDR1 SQVTM and CDR2 ANQGSEA. The CDR3 consists of 13 residues. CDR3 bases: TGCAGCGTTGCCCGGGTCAGAGAATCACCCCTACACTTT. It encodes CSVARVRESPLHF.

V usage is TRBV20-1 and J usage is TRBJ2-1, with D possibly matching TRBD2 (5 bases). Germline lookup yields CDR1 DFQATT and CDR2 SNEGSKA (reference sequence). V gave up 2 bases and J gave up 5 bases, with 13 bases separating them. The CDR3 loop spans 14 amino acids. Here the CDR3 reads CSARYTREHNEQFF. The CDR3 DNA reads TGCAGTGCTAGATACACCCGGGAACACAATGAGCAGTTCTTC.

This chain joins TRBV4-1 and TRBJ2-7; weak D call: TRBD1 (6 bases). The CDR3 length is 13 residues. The germline V gene has CDR1 MGHRA and CDR2 YSYEKL. Trimming removed 5 bases from V and 6 bases from J, with 14 bases in between. CDR3 DNA sequence: TGCGCCAGCAGCAAGCAGGGCAGGGGCGAGCAGTACTTC. Encoded protein: CASSKQGRGEQYF.

As regards this clonotype: Mismatch with germline at one junction end may stem from a read error. The chain joins TRBV6-2 or TRBV6-3 to TRBJ2-5, with 10 bases lining up with TRBD2. Germline-derived CDR1 and CDR2 are MNHEY and SVGEGT. The CDR3 totals 16 residues. The CDR3: CASSHSASGSRETQYF. CDR3 nucleotides: TGTGCCAGCAGTCACTCGGCTAGCGGGAGCCGGGAGACTCAGTACTTC.

The gene calls are TRBV5-1 and TRBJ2-3; D not resolved. V dropped 4 bases and J dropped 5 bases, with 20 bases sitting between them. Germline V gene sequence: CDR1 SGHRS, CDR2 YFSETQ. The CDR3 length is 16 residues. CDR3 sequence reads: CASSPLGIEGIDTQYF. The CDR3 DNA reads TGCGCCAGCAGCCCCCTAGGTATTGAAGGCATAGATACGCAGTATTTT. The entire variable domain, with the rest obtained from reference TRBV5-1 and TRBJ2-3, is as follows: KAGVTQTPRYLIKTRGQQVTLSCSPISGHRSVSWYQQTPGQGLQFLFEYFSETQRNKGNFPGRFSGRQFSNSRSEMNVSTLELGDSALYLCASSPLGIEGIDTQYFGPGTRLTVL.

The V gene is TRBV11-2, the J gene TRBJ2-1, with D unresolved. Trimming removed 1 base at V and 2 bases at J, with 15 bases between. Germline-derived CDR1 and CDR2 are SGHAT and FQNNGV. CDR3 size: 17 residues. CDR3: CASSLGRTSPTYNEQFF. The CDR3 nucleotides are TGTGCCAGCAGCTTAGGCCGGACCAGCCCCACCTACAATGAGCAGTTCTTC.

This clonotype rates as medium-sized. V and J are TRBV4-1 and TRBJ2-7; 12 nucleotides agree with TRBD2. Germline CDR1 reads MGHRA; CDR2 reads YSYEKL. J gave up 4 bases and V 4 bases, and 8 bases lay outside the gene matches. This CDR3 has 16 residues. In DNA form, the CDR3 reads TGCGCCAGCAGCCTCGATGGAACTAGCGGGAGGTACGAGCAGTACTTC. Amino acids: CASSLDGTSGRYEQYF.

V usage is TRBV20-1 and J usage is TRBJ2-3; D might be TRBD2 (5 bases). V was clipped by 3 bases and J by 2 bases, with 15 bases between them. Germline CDR1 is DFQATT and CDR2 is SNEGSKA (reference sequence). CDR3 length equals 15 residues. The CDR3 loop is CSARSWLGVTDTQYF. CDR3 sequence (DNA): TGCAGTGCTAGGAGCTGGCTGGGAGTCACAGATACGCAGTATTTT.